A selection of T cell receptor beta chains follows, all from one sample in a study of post-analysis software for immune sequencing data. TCRdb analysed the PCR reads with MiXCR anew, one entry per CDR3 protein. This sample yields some 890,000 distinct CDR3 sequences, of which under 70% are seen a single time; 4% to 5.5% belongs to the top ten. Input material: blood. Receptor source: a girl aged 10 to 17 with multiple sclerosis. CDR3s include the opening cysteine and the closing phenylalanine or tryptophan. D genes are given only for firm matches. Clone size is stated in some rows and not others, as once, few, many or a class when expanded.

V gene	clone size	D gene	J gene	CDR3 protein	CDR3 DNA
TRBV12-3/TRBV12-4	NA	TRBD1	TRBJ2-7	CASSWAGDRGLYEQYF	TGTGCCAGCAGTTGGGCTGGTGACAGGGGCCTCTACGAGCAGTACTTC
TRBV20-1	NA	TRBD2	TRBJ2-7	CSASRLAIHEQYF	TGCAGTGCTAGCAGACTAGCGATCCACGAGCAGTACTTC
TRBV20-1	few	NA	TRBJ2-3	CSASQADTQYF	TGCAGTGCTAGTCAGGCGGATACGCAGTATTTT
TRBV11-2	NA	TRBD1	TRBJ2-3	CASSSDRGLDTQYF	TGTGCCAGCAGCTCCGACAGGGGGCTAGATACGCAGTATTTT
TRBV5-6	few	NA	TRBJ2-7	CASREEWGEQYF	TGTGCCAGCAGGGAGGAATGGGGCGAGCAGTACTTC
TRBV4-1	NA	NA	TRBJ2-7	CASSQLRVSYEQYF	TGCGCCAGCAGCCAACTGCGGGTCTCCTACGAGCAGTACTTC
TRBV29-1	NA	NA	TRBJ2-7	CSVAPGGGTMQYF	TGCAGCGTTGCTCCGGGTGGCGGGACCATGCAGTACTTC
TRBV12-3/TRBV12-4	NA	TRBD1	TRBJ1-2	CASRSGQGAFGYTF	TGTGCCAGCAGATCGGGACAGGGGGCGTTTGGCTACACCTTC
TRBV4-1	NA	TRBD2	TRBJ2-7	CASSQAPRQAGGKSHEQYF	TGCGCCAGCAGCCAAGCTCCTCGACAGGCGGGGGGTAAGAGCCACGAGCAGTACTTC
TRBV29-1	few	NA	TRBJ2-5	CSAKHGRETQYF	TGCAGCGCCAAGCATGGGAGAGAGACCCAGTACTTC
TRBV20-1	once	NA	TRBJ2-1	CSARDARRTDNEQFF	TGCAGTGCTAGAGATGCTCGGCGGACAGACAATGAGCAGTTCTTC
TRBV6-6	NA	NA	TRBJ2-7	CASSYPDVQGTYEQYF	TGTGCCAGCAGTTACCCCGATGTCCAGGGGACTTACGAGCAGTACTTC
TRBV4-2	many	TRBD2	TRBJ2-3	CASSPHGASGETDTQYF	TGTGCCAGCAGCCCCCACGGGGCTAGCGGGGAGACAGATACGCAGTATTTT
TRBV20-1	NA	TRBD2	TRBJ2-1	CSARKGLTPLHEQFF	TGCAGTGCTAGGAAGGGACTAACGCCCCTCCATGAGCAGTTCTTC
TRBV29-1	NA	TRBD2	TRBJ2-1	CSAGLAYNEQFF	TGCAGCGCGGGACTAGCTTACAATGAGCAGTTCTTC
TRBV5-1	NA	NA	TRBJ1-2	CASSFAGLSLNYGYTF	TGCGCCAGCAGCTTCGCCGGGCTATCACTAAACTATGGCTACACCTTC
TRBV7-9	few	NA	TRBJ2-7	CASSLDAGGREQYF	TGTGCCAGCAGCTTAGACGCGGGCGGCCGCGAGCAGTACTTC
TRBV18	once	NA	TRBJ1-4	CASSPDSNEKLFF	TGTGCCAGCTCCCCGGATTCGAATGAAAAACTGTTTTTT
TRBV20-1	NA	TRBD2	TRBJ2-7	CSAMFREGAYEQYF	TGCAGTGCTATGTTCCGGGAGGGAGCCTACGAGCAGTACTTC
TRBV6-5	NA	NA	TRBJ2-7	CASSYVGGGGEQYF	TGTGCCAGCAGTTACGTGGGGGGCGGAGGCGAGCAGTACTTC
TRBV6-5	once	TRBD2	TRBJ2-1	CASSYPSSGKFPDEQFF	TGTGCCAGCAGTTACCCTTCTAGCGGGAAATTCCCCGATGAGCAGTTCTTC
TRBV29-1	NA	NA	TRBJ2-7	CSVDEAGRSYNEQYF	TGCAGCGTTGACGAAGCGGGCCGCTCCTACAATGAGCAGTACTTC
TRBV20-1	NA	TRBD1	TRBJ1-2	CSARGDRDYGYTF	TGCAGTGCTAGAGGGGACAGGGACTATGGCTACACCTTC
TRBV5-6	NA	NA	TRBJ2-1	CASRLRGFGSYNEQFF	TGTGCCAGCAGACTCAGGGGCTTCGGCTCCTACAATGAGCAGTTCTTC
TRBV24-1	once	NA	TRBJ2-7	CATSDSTSYNEQYF	TGTGCCACCAGTGATTCGACTTCTTACAATGAGCAGTACTTC
TRBV20-1	few	TRBD2	TRBJ2-3	CSARILAGVVDTQYF	TGCAGTGCTAGAATACTAGCGGGAGTTGTAGATACGCAGTATTTT
TRBV7-6	few	NA	TRBJ2-7	CASSLPVSPGHKYEQYF	TGTGCCAGCAGCTTACCCGTGTCTCCCGGACACAAATACGAGCAGTACTTC
TRBV29-1	medium-sized	TRBD2	TRBJ2-1	CSVGTISYNEQFF	TGCAGCGTCGGGACTATAAGCTACAATGAGCAGTTCTTC
TRBV6-5	few	NA	TRBJ2-7	CASSYQGRSYEQYF	TGTGCCAGCAGTTATCAGGGACGGAGCTACGAGCAGTACTTC
TRBV11-2	few	TRBD2	TRBJ2-7	CASSTVRRWLAGLYEQYF	TGTGCCAGCAGCACCGTACGGAGATGGCTAGCGGGATTGTACGAGCAGTACTTC
TRBV2	NA	TRBD1	TRBJ2-2	CASSPGTANTGELFF	TGTGCCAGCAGCCCAGGGACAGCGAACACCGGGGAGCTGTTTTTT
TRBV29-1	NA	TRBD1	TRBJ1-5	CSVLSTDREGQPQHF	TGCAGCGTCCTAAGTACTGACAGGGAAGGTCAGCCCCAGCATTTT
TRBV5-1	NA	TRBD2	TRBJ2-1	CASSLAGGGQNEQFF	TGCGCCAGCAGCTTGGCGGGGGGGGGCCAAAATGAGCAGTTCTTC
TRBV13	NA	NA	TRBJ2-7	CTSSLGPGGSYVNYEQYF	TGTACCAGCAGCTTAGGCCCAGGAGGGAGTTACGTGAACTACGAGCAGTACTTC
TRBV27	NA	TRBD1	TRBJ2-5	CASHETGGRETQYF	TGTGCCAGCCATGAGACAGGGGGCCGAGAGACCCAGTACTTC
TRBV5-1	NA	NA	TRBJ2-3	CASSLDWSVDTQYF	TGCGCCAGCAGCTTGGACTGGTCCGTGGATACGCAGTATTTT
TRBV7-3	NA	NA	TRBJ2-6	CASSADGPSGANVLTF	TGTGCCAGCAGCGCGGACGGCCCCTCTGGGGCCAACGTCCTGACTTTC
TRBV29-1	few	TRBD1	TRBJ2-5	CSVGGQAKKEQYF	TGCAGCGTGGGGGGACAGGCCAAAAAGGAGCAGTACTTC
TRBV12-3/TRBV12-4	few	NA	TRBJ2-7	CASSLAALPYEQYF	TGTGCCAGCAGTTTAGCCGCTCTACCCTACGAGCAGTACTTC
TRBV20-1	few	TRBD2	TRBJ2-1	CSAQRTSGSLEQFF	TGCAGTGCTCAGAGGACTAGCGGGTCGCTTGAGCAGTTCTTC
TRBV29-1	NA	NA	TRBJ1-3	CSVGRSPGNTIYF	TGCAGCGTTGGAAGGTCCCCTGGAAACACCATATATTTT